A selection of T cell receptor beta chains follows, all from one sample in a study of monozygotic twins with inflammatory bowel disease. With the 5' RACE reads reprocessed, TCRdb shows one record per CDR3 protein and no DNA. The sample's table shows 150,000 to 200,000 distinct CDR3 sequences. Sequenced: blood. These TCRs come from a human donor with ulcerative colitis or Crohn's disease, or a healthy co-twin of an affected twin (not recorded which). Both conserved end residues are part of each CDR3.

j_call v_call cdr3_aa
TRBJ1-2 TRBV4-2 CASSQARTVGYGYTF
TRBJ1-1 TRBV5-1 CASSPGGAWDTEAFF
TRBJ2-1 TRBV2 CASSEDRGSYNEQFF
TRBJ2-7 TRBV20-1 CSAWTSGSTYEQYF
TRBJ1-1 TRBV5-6 CASSSSTGGALAAFF
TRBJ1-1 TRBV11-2 CASSPGPLRTEAFF
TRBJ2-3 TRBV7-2 CASSLVDWYIDTQYF
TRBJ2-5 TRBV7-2 CASSPNRGWDQYF
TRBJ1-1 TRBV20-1 CSVPMNTEAFF
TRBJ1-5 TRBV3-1 CASSQEQFNQPQHF
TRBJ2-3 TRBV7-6 CASSLALGGYSTDTQYF